What follows are 13 T cell receptor beta chains derived from one specimen sequenced in a study of CD8 T cells in ankylosing spondylitis. MiXCR, applied by TCRdb to the 5' RACE reads, yields one record per CDR3 protein. The repertoire holds tens of thousands of distinct CDR3 sequences, with 2.5% to 3% as singletons. Sequences were obtained from blood, either unsorted or a sorted T cell fraction (not recorded which). These receptor sequences come from a male donor with ankylosing spondylitis or in good health (not recorded which).

This clonotype was found many times. The rearrangement uses TRBV9 and TRBJ1-1, with D possibly matching TRBD1 (6 bases). The CDR3 sequence is 14 residues long. Germline-derived CDR1 and CDR2 are SGDLS and YYNGEE. The ends were cut back, 3 bases at V and 0 bases at J, with 9 bases in the middle. The CDR3 sequence is CASSATGMNTEAFF. The CDR3, as DNA: TGTGCCAGCAGCGCGACAGGTATGAACACTGAAGCTTTCTTT.

This clonotype was counted at least ten times. The rearrangement uses TRBV9 and TRBJ2-5, with 15 bases aligning to TRBD2. The CDR3 is 16 amino acids. V dropped 3 bases and J dropped 4; count of bases not matched to a gene: 4. Germline lookup yields CDR1 SGDLS and CDR2 YYNGEE. Here the CDR3 reads CASSAGLAGGGETQYF. DNA for the CDR3: TGTGCCAGCAGCGCCGGACTAGCGGGAGGGGGAGAGACCCAGTACTTC.

This clonotype came up many times. The genes are TRBV9 and TRBJ2-5; no definite D call. Trimming took 0 bases from V and 5 from J, leaving 17 bases between them. This CDR3 spans 16 amino acids. Germline-derived CDR1 and CDR2 are SGDLS and YYNGEE. CDR3 DNA: TGTGCCAGCAGCGTAGTGGGTTCGACACCGTGGGAGACCCAGTACTTC. Translating gives CASSVVGSTPWETQYF. Based on the CDR3 plus reference TRBV9 and TRBJ2-5, the full variable domain is DSGVTQTPKHLITATGQRVTLRCSPRSGDLSVYWYQQSLDQGLQFLIQYYNGEERAKGNILERFSAQQFPDLHSELNLSSLELGDSALYFCASSVVGSTPWETQYFGPGTRLLVL.

The chain couples TRBV9 to TRBJ2-1; a weak D match, TRBD1 (6 bases). Trimming took off 0 bases at V and 2 bases at J, with 12 bases between the two ends. CDR1 is SGDLS, CDR2 YYNGEE, per germline. The CDR3 length is 16 residues. CDR3 sequence (DNA): TGTGCCAGCAGCGTAGTTCCTGAGGGGGCCTACAATGAGCAGTTCTTC. This translates into CASSVVPEGAYNEQFF.

This clonotype was counted at least ten times. V gene TRBV6-4 combines with J gene TRBJ2-1, with a tentative D call TRBD2 (5 bases). The germline V and J ends were trimmed by 3 bases and 3 bases, with 18 bases remaining between them. Germline V gene lookup returns CDR1 MRHNA and CDR2 SNTAGT. This CDR3 comprises 17 residues. The CDR3 DNA reads TGTGCCAGCAGTGATCTGCAACTAGACGCCTTCTACAATGAGCAGTTCTTC. Its translation is CASSDLQLDAFYNEQFF.

This clonotype was recorded many times. The CDR3 sequence: CASSVTQGMRTEAFF. CDR3 DNA sequence: TGTGCCAGCAGCGTAACACAGGGGATGAGAACTGAAGCTTTCTTT. V gene TRBV9 combines with J gene TRBJ1-1; 7 positions agree with TRBD1. Trimming cost V 1 base and J 5 bases; bases outside gene matches: 8. The CDR3 covers 15 residues. The germline V gene encodes CDR1 SGDLS and CDR2 YYNGEE.

This clonotype is labeled as medium-sized. The chain couples TRBV9 to TRBJ2-2; no definite D call. Germline loops: CDR1 SGDLS, CDR2 YYNGEE. This CDR3 has 15 residues. V was pared by 0 bases and J by 4 bases, with 10 bases between. CDR3 coding DNA: TGTGCCAGCAGCGTAGTACACAGTCCCACCGGGGAGCTGTTTTTT. Amino acids: CASSVVHSPTGELFF.

This clonotype occurred many times. DNA for the CDR3: TGTGCCAGCAGCCAACTGAGCGGGAATCCTTCCTACAATGAGCAGTTCTTC. It specifies CASSQLSGNPSYNEQFF. This chain links TRBV9 with TRBJ2-1, with TRBD2 matching 7 bases. The CDR3 totals 17 residues. V shed 4 bases and J 1 base; nucleotides not matched to a gene: 11. From germline, CDR1 is SGDLS and CDR2 YYNGEE.

Many counts were recorded for this clonotype. V and J are TRBV9 and TRBJ2-2; 7 bases line up with TRBD1. Trimming took 2 bases from V and 5 from J; bases not matched to a gene: 6. Per the germline V gene, CDR1 is SGDLS and CDR2 is YYNGEE. CDR3 length: 15 amino acids. The CDR3 sequence is CASSVDRAGTGELFF. The CDR3, as DNA: TGTGCCAGCAGCGTCGACAGGGCAGGGACCGGGGAGCTGTTTTTT.

This clonotype was counted many times. The chain links TRBV9 to TRBJ2-5; either TRBD1 or TRBD2 may supply D (6 bases each). Trimming left V 5 bases short and J 2 bases short, with 16 bases between. The germline gives CDR1 SGDLS, CDR2 YYNGEE. CDR3 length equals 15 residues. CDR3 coding DNA: TGTGCCAGCAGTACAAAGGGGGGCTCACAAGAGACCCAGTACTTC. Translating it yields CASSTKGGSQETQYF.

This clonotype occurred many times. The chain has TRBV9 and TRBJ2-1; the match to TRBD1 covers 11 bases. This CDR3 region has 15 residues. CDR1 is SGDLS and CDR2 is YYNGEE in the germline V gene. J lost 2 bases, V lost 4 bases, and 2 bases had no gene match. The CDR3 sequence: CASSMGQGAYNEQFF. In DNA, the CDR3 is TGTGCCAGCAGCATGGGACAGGGGGCCTACAATGAGCAGTTCTTC.

This clonotype was detected ten times or more. The rearrangement links TRBV9 to TRBJ1-2; the D gene is possibly TRBD1 (6 bases). The CDR3 is made up of 14 amino acids. From germline, CDR1 is SGDLS and CDR2 YYNGEE. Trimming stripped 3 bases from V and 6 bases from J, with 15 bases between. The CDR3 protein is CASSAGGSRDGYTF. CDR3 nucleotides: TGTGCCAGCAGCGCCGGGGGCAGTCGCGATGGCTACACCTTC.

This clonotype has a count of ten or more. The V call is TRBV9, the J call TRBJ1-1, with 7 bases lining up with TRBD1. The germline V gene has CDR1 SGDLS and CDR2 YYNGEE. The J segment lost 0 bases and the V segment lost 3 bases, leaving 23 bases of the junction unmatched. The CDR3 totals 21 residues. The CDR3 nucleotides read TGTGCCAGCAGCGGTTTGGGGACAGCGGGACTGGTGGGGCTAATGAACACTGAAGCTTTCTTT. Amino acid sequence: CASSGLGTAGLVGLMNTEAFF.